These T cell receptor beta chains were read from a single sample in a study of blood T cell repertoires in COVID-19. Profiled with immunoSEQ multiplex PCR; TCRdb holds only in-frame clones, not every one. There are 240,000 or so clones in the sample; about 82% occur only once, and around 12% lies in the top ten. The material sequenced was peripheral blood. The origin of the receptors is a man older than 75 with acute or convalescent COVID-19. Each CDR3 is given with its conserved first and last residue. The D gene is left open where the match is weak. The size field is filled for only some rows; it gives once, few, many or a size class.

V gene: TRBV7-2
J gene: TRBJ2-7
D gene: TRBD2
clone size: NA
CDR3 DNA: TGTGCCAGCACCTGGACTAGCTCCTACGAGCAGTACTTC
CDR3 protein: CASTWTSSYEQYF

V gene: TRBV5-4
J gene: TRBJ1-1
D gene: NA
clone size: NA
CDR3 DNA: TGTGCCAGCAGCCGAGGACTCCTGGGGAACACTGAAGCTTTCTTT
CDR3 protein: CASSRGLLGNTEAFF

V gene: TRBV28
J gene: TRBJ1-1
D gene: NA
clone size: few
CDR3 DNA: TGTGCCAGCAGTTTTTTGCTCTCAGACACTGAAGCTTTCTTT
CDR3 protein: CASSFLLSDTEAFF

V gene: TRBV25-1
J gene: TRBJ2-2
D gene: NA
clone size: NA
CDR3 DNA: TGTGCCAGCAGTGCGACTATTAACACCGGGGAGCTGTTTTTT
CDR3 protein: CASSATINTGELFF

V gene: TRBV7-9
J gene: TRBJ1-4
D gene: NA
clone size: NA
CDR3 DNA: TGTGCCAGCAGCTTAGCGACAGGACGGAAGGCTAATGAAAAACTGTTTTTT
CDR3 protein: CASSLATGRKANEKLFF

V gene: TRBV7-3
J gene: TRBJ2-5
D gene: NA
clone size: NA
CDR3 DNA: TGTGCCAGCAGCTTAAGGGGCCCGGCAGGGAATCAAGAGACCCAGTACTTC
CDR3 protein: CASSLRGPAGNQETQYF

V gene: TRBV4-1
J gene: TRBJ2-7
D gene: NA
clone size: NA
CDR3 DNA: TGCGCCAGCAGCCAAGGACTATCAAGCTCCTACGAGCAGTACTTC
CDR3 protein: CASSQGLSSSYEQYF

V gene: TRBV6-6
J gene: TRBJ1-6
D gene: NA
clone size: NA
CDR3 DNA: TGTGCCAGCAGTCGTCCTTCTAATTCACCCCTCCACTTT
CDR3 protein: CASSRPSNSPLHF

V gene: TRBV12-3/TRBV12-4
J gene: TRBJ1-1
D gene: NA
clone size: NA
CDR3 DNA: TGTGCCAGCAGTCCCGAGGGCCGGACTGAAGCTTTCTTT
CDR3 protein: CASSPEGRTEAFF

V gene: TRBV27
J gene: TRBJ2-7
D gene: TRBD1
clone size: NA
CDR3 DNA: TGTGCCAGCAGTTTGAGGACAGGGTTACCCTACGAGCAGTACTTC
CDR3 protein: CASSLRTGLPYEQYF

V gene: TRBV6-5
J gene: TRBJ2-2
D gene: NA
clone size: NA
CDR3 DNA: TGTGCCAGCAGTTACGCGACAACCCGGACCGGGGAGCTGTTTTTT
CDR3 protein: CASSYATTRTGELFF

V gene: TRBV9
J gene: TRBJ1-3
D gene: TRBD1
clone size: NA
CDR3 DNA: TGTGCCAGCAGCTCCACAGGGGGCGTAGGAAACACCATATATTTT
CDR3 protein: CASSSTGGVGNTIYF

V gene: TRBV4-1
J gene: TRBJ1-2
D gene: NA
clone size: NA
CDR3 DNA: TGCGCCAGCAGCTATCAGGGATACTATGGCTACACCTTC
CDR3 protein: CASSYQGYYGYTF

V gene: TRBV7-9
J gene: TRBJ2-7
D gene: TRBD1
clone size: few
CDR3 DNA: TGTGCCAGCAGCCCAAGGGACAGACTAAAGGAGCAGTACTTC
CDR3 protein: CASSPRDRLKEQYF

V gene: TRBV2
J gene: TRBJ2-1
D gene: NA
clone size: NA
CDR3 DNA: TGTGCCAGCAGTGAACAGGGACTTGGAGGGCAGTTCTTC
CDR3 protein: CASSEQGLGGQFF

V gene: TRBV3-1/TRBV3-2
J gene: TRBJ2-1
D gene: NA
clone size: NA
CDR3 DNA: TGTGCCAGCGCCTCCGGGACAATTTTACGGGAGCAGTTCTTC
CDR3 protein: CASASGTILREQFF

V gene: TRBV13
J gene: TRBJ1-2
D gene: NA
clone size: NA
CDR3 DNA: TGTGCCAGCAGCTCCGGGGGTGGCTACACCTTC
CDR3 protein: CASSSGGGYTF

V gene: TRBV2
J gene: TRBJ1-5
D gene: NA
clone size: NA
CDR3 DNA: TGTGCCAGCAGTGTAAACCGGGGGGACAATCAGCCCCAGCATTTT
CDR3 protein: CASSVNRGDNQPQHF

V gene: TRBV6-2/TRBV6-3
J gene: TRBJ2-1
D gene: TRBD2
clone size: NA
CDR3 DNA: TGTGCCAGCAGTTCACGAGCGGGGAGCTCCTACAATGAGCAGTTCTTC
CDR3 protein: CASSSRAGSSYNEQFF

V gene: TRBV6-1
J gene: TRBJ1-5
D gene: TRBD1
clone size: NA
CDR3 DNA: TGTGCCAGCAGTGCCGGATGGGGACAGAGGGGTCAGCCCCAGCATTTT
CDR3 protein: CASSAGWGQRGQPQHF

V gene: TRBV5-6
J gene: TRBJ2-7
D gene: NA
clone size: few
CDR3 DNA: TGTGCCAGCAGCCTAGGACAGTGGCGGGAGCAGTACTTC
CDR3 protein: CASSLGQWREQYF

V gene: TRBV25-1
J gene: TRBJ1-6
D gene: NA
clone size: NA
CDR3 DNA: TGTGCCAGCAGTGTACGCGCGGGGATGGGAAATTCACCCCTCCACTTT
CDR3 protein: CASSVRAGMGNSPLHF

V gene: TRBV10-1
J gene: TRBJ1-6
D gene: NA
clone size: NA
CDR3 DNA: TGCGCCAGCAGTGAGTCCGGGGTTTCACCCCTCCACTTT
CDR3 protein: CASSESGVSPLHF

V gene: TRBV2
J gene: TRBJ1-2
D gene: NA
clone size: NA
CDR3 DNA: TGTGCCAGCCAAGTGGGAGGGATCGGCTACACCTTC
CDR3 protein: CASQVGGIGYTF

V gene: TRBV7-2
J gene: TRBJ2-7
D gene: NA
clone size: NA
CDR3 DNA: TGTGCCAGCAGCCCCGTCGTCGCGAAAAGCGAGCAGTACTTC
CDR3 protein: CASSPVVAKSEQYF

V gene: TRBV4-3
J gene: TRBJ2-5
D gene: NA
clone size: NA
CDR3 DNA: TGCGCCAGCAGCCAAGGGAGGGGACGGGGGACCCAGTACTTC
CDR3 protein: CASSQGRGRGTQYF

V gene: TRBV15
J gene: TRBJ2-2
D gene: NA
clone size: NA
CDR3 DNA: TGTGCCACCAGCAGAGATAAGGGGATTGCCGGGGAGCTGTTTTTT
CDR3 protein: CATSRDKGIAGELFF

V gene: TRBV11-2
J gene: TRBJ2-7
D gene: TRBD2
clone size: NA
CDR3 DNA: TGTGCCAGCAGCTTAACGGGAGGTTCCTCCTACGAGCAGTACTTC
CDR3 protein: CASSLTGGSSYEQYF

V gene: TRBV4-1
J gene: TRBJ2-7
D gene: TRBD1
clone size: NA
CDR3 DNA: TGCGCCAGCAGCCAATCCTCACCGGTGACAGGGAATGAGCAGTACTTC
CDR3 protein: CASSQSSPVTGNEQYF

V gene: TRBV5-1
J gene: TRBJ2-6
D gene: NA
clone size: NA
CDR3 DNA: TGCGCCAGCATGCCGGTTGCTGGGGCCAACGTCCTGACTTTC
CDR3 protein: CASMPVAGANVLTF

V gene: TRBV28
J gene: TRBJ1-1
D gene: TRBD1
clone size: few
CDR3 DNA: TGTGCCAGCAGTCCTACCTCGACAGGGGACACTGAAGCTTTCTTT
CDR3 protein: CASSPTSTGDTEAFF

V gene: TRBV2
J gene: TRBJ2-7
D gene: NA
clone size: few
CDR3 DNA: TGTGCCAGCAGTGAAGACCCAGGGTTCCTCTACGAGCAGTACTTC
CDR3 protein: CASSEDPGFLYEQYF

V gene: TRBV3-1/TRBV3-2
J gene: TRBJ2-3
D gene: TRBD2
clone size: NA
CDR3 DNA: TGTGCCAGCAGTCGGACTAGCGGGATGAGAGATACGCAGTATTTT
CDR3 protein: CASSRTSGMRDTQYF

V gene: TRBV6-5
J gene: TRBJ1-5
D gene: TRBD1
clone size: NA
CDR3 DNA: TGTGCCAGCAGAGGACAGGGGAATCAGCCCCAGCATTTT
CDR3 protein: CASRGQGNQPQHF

V gene: TRBV20-1
J gene: TRBJ2-7
D gene: NA
clone size: NA
CDR3 DNA: TGCAGTGCTGTTAACGCGTGGGAGCAGTACTTC
CDR3 protein: CSAVNAWEQYF

V gene: TRBV5-1
J gene: TRBJ2-1
D gene: TRBD2
clone size: NA
CDR3 DNA: TGCGCCAGCAGCGTAAGCGGGGGCCGCTACAATGAGCAGTTCTTC
CDR3 protein: CASSVSGGRYNEQFF

V gene: TRBV11-3
J gene: TRBJ1-4
D gene: NA
clone size: once
CDR3 DNA: TGTGCCAGCACCTGGAGGACGGAATACAATGAAAAACTGTTTTTT
CDR3 protein: CASTWRTEYNEKLFF